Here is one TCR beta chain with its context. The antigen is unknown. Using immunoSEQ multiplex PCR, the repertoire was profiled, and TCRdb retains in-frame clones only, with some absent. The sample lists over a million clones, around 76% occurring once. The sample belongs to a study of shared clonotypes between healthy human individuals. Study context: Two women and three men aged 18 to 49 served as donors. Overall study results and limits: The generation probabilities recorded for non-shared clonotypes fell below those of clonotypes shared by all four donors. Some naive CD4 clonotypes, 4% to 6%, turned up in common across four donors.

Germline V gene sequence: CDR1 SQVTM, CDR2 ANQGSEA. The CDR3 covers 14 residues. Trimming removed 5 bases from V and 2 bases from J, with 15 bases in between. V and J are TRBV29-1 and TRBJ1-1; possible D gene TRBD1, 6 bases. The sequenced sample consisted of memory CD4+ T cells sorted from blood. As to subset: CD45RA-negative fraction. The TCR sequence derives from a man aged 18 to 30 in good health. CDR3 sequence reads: CSVHPGDANTEAFF. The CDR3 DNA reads TGCAGCGTTCATCCAGGGGATGCAAACACTGAAGCTTTCTTT.